The rows below give T cell receptor beta chains drawn from one sample of a study of blood T cell repertoires in COVID-19. Data came from immunoSEQ multiplex PCR; TCRdb stores just in-frame clones and leaves some out. The sample includes under 450,000 clones, approximately 89% of them seen just once. The specimen was PBMCs or T cells enriched from blood (not recorded which). All receptors derive from a man aged 25 to 40 who had recovered from COVID-19. Both conserved end residues are part of each CDR3. The D gene is left open where the match is weak. Size values are once, few and many counts, or a class for expanded clones, and some rows have none.

clone_size	j_call	d_call	v_call	cdr3_aa	cdr3_nt
few	TRBJ1-4	NA	TRBV9	CASSAGPTNEKLFF	TGTGCCAGCAGCGCAGGGCCAACTAATGAAAAACTGTTTTTT
NA	TRBJ1-4	NA	TRBV9	CASSAYGATNEKLFF	TGTGCCAGCAGCGCCTACGGGGCAACTAATGAAAAACTGTTTTTT
NA	TRBJ2-3	NA	TRBV7-9	CASSPSGTPTDTQYF	TGTGCCAGCAGCCCCTCCGGGACACCAACAGATACGCAGTATTTT
NA	TRBJ2-7	TRBD1	TRBV18	CASSPATGDYEQYF	TGTGCCAGCTCACCAGCGACAGGGGACTACGAGCAGTACTTC
NA	TRBJ1-6	NA	TRBV29-1	CSVTLGSSYNSPLHF	TGCAGCGTGACTTTAGGGAGCTCCTATAATTCACCCCTCCACTTT
NA	TRBJ1-3	NA	TRBV12-3/TRBV12-4	CASRAGAGNTIYF	TGTGCCAGCAGGGCAGGGGCTGGAAACACCATATATTTT
NA	TRBJ2-5	TRBD1	TRBV6-5	CASTTGAVTETQYF	TGTGCCAGCACCACAGGGGCGGTCACGGAGACCCAGTACTTC
NA	TRBJ1-1	NA	TRBV12-3/TRBV12-4	CASSTTGKAFF	TGTGCCAGCAGTACCACAGGAAAAGCTTTCTTT
NA	TRBJ1-2	TRBD1	TRBV27	CASSSPGQGMYGYTF	TGTGCCAGCAGTTCACCGGGACAGGGGATGTATGGCTACACCTTC
NA	TRBJ1-2	NA	TRBV29-1	CSVRSGSYGYTF	TGCAGCGTTAGGTCAGGAAGCTATGGCTACACCTTC
NA	TRBJ1-4	NA	TRBV7-9	CASPAPGHNEKLFF	TGTGCCAGCCCCGCCCCGGGACACAATGAAAAACTGTTTTTT